This record concerns one TCR beta chain sequence. Antigen specificity is unknown. Healthy Caucasian donors formed the entire cohort. The data originate from a study of identical twins. TCRdb re-called the 5' RACE reads through MiXCR, storing one row per CDR3 protein. Of roughly 1,500,000 distinct CDR3 sequences in the sample, about 31% were seen once. Study observations and caveats: Invariant populations such as MAIT and iNKT cells could partly muddle zero-insertion analyses. Less excess twin sharing appeared in beta out-of-frame sequences. Models underestimated out-of-frame TCR alpha sharing in monozygotic twins.

CDR1 and CDR2 from the germline V gene are GTSNPN and SVGIG (reference sequence). With 4 bases removed from V and 4 bases from J, the gap between germline ends came to 10 bases. The CDR3 runs to 13 residues. V usage is TRBV30 and J usage is TRBJ1-4; D is ambiguous. Sequences were obtained from cord blood. The receptor was isolated from a newborn girl in good health. CDR3 sequence: CAWKQRFNEKLFF. In nucleotides, the CDR3 is TGTGCCTGGAAACAACGGTTTAATGAAAAACTGTTTTTT.